The 11 T cell receptor beta chains below were found in one sample sequenced in a study of T cells in Graves' hyperthyroidism and ophthalmopathy. RNA transcripts were the template for amplifying TCR beta CDR3 regions. Carried out on the TCR CDR3, a first-round RT-PCR used the HTBI primer set. MiXCR, run by TCRdb on the multiplex PCR reads, gives a single entry per CDR3 protein. The sample yields approximately 870,000 distinct CDR3 sequences, around 39% seen once. The sample was blood. The origin of the receptors is a man aged 18 to 30 with Graves' hyperthyroidism.

The rearrangement links TRBV7-9 to TRBJ1-5; D gene uncertain. The length of the CDR3 is 13 residues. Trimming left V 5 bases short and J 4 bases short, with 9 bases between. Germline lookup yields CDR1 SEHNR and CDR2 FQNEAQ (reference sequence). The DNA for the CDR3 is TGTGCCAGCAGCGCAGTTACGAATCAGCCCCAGCATTTT. Encoded protein: CASSAVTNQPQHF.

The chain is built from TRBV24-1 and TRBJ1-5, with D perhaps TRBD1 (5 bases). V was pared by 5 bases and J by 16 bases, with 20 bases between. This CDR3 has 13 residues. The germline gives CDR1 KGHDR, CDR2 SFDVKD. This CDR3 reads CATSAMGPPREHF. CDR3 bases: TGTGCCACCAGTGCGATGGGGCCTCCGCGGGAACATTTT.

The V call is TRBV15, the J call TRBJ2-5; tentatively, D is TRBD1 (6 bases). The V and J ends lost 0 bases and 4 bases respectively, with 21 bases between them. Germline values: CDR1 LNHNV, CDR2 YYDKDF (reference sequence). The CDR3 is made up of 18 amino acids. CDR3 loop: CATSRDAPAGGPGETQYF. DNA for the CDR3: TGTGCCACCAGCAGAGACGCCCCAGCTGGGGGCCCAGGAGAGACCCAGTACTTC.

This clonotype was counted a few times. The V call is TRBV7-2, the J call TRBJ2-5; 9 positions agree with TRBD2. CDR1 is SGHTA, CDR2 FQGNSA, per germline. Germline trimming cut 3 bases from V and 2 bases from J; bases unmatched to any gene: 4. This CDR3 is built from 15 residues. CDR3 in amino acids: CASSLVLAGQETQYF. CDR3 nucleotides: TGTGCCAGCAGCTTGGTTCTAGCGGGGCAAGAGACCCAGTACTTC.

This clonotype was detected many times. This chain links TRBV29-1 with TRBJ1-1, with D possibly TRBD1 on 5 matching bases. Trimming left V 3 bases short and J 3 bases short, with 14 bases between. Per the germline V gene, CDR1 is SQVTM and CDR2 is ANQGSEA. The CDR3 consists of 14 residues. For the CDR3, the DNA is TGCAGCGTTGATGCCCAAGCGGGGGACACTGAAGCTTTCTTT. Translation gives CSVDAQAGDTEAFF.

V and J are TRBV29-1 and TRBJ1-5; D remains ambiguous. The V and J ends lost 7 bases and 0 bases respectively, with 4 bases between them. Germline V gene data show CDR1 as SQVTM and CDR2 as ANQGSEA. The CDR3 length is 11 residues. The CDR3 protein is CSGDSNQPQHF. CDR3 DNA: TGCAGCGGAGATAGCAATCAGCCCCAGCATTTT.

This clonotype was seen ten or more times. J is TRBJ2-7 and V is TRBV7-9; no clear D. CDR1 is SEHNR and CDR2 is FQNEAQ in the germline V gene (reference sequence). This CDR3 region has 11 residues. The ends were cut back, 4 bases at V and 4 bases at J, with 5 bases in the middle. The CDR3 sequence: CASSSNYEQYF. CDR3 nucleotide sequence: TGTGCCAGCAGCTCTAATTACGAGCAGTACTTC.

The sample holds many counts of this clonotype. This rearrangement joins TRBV5-6 to TRBJ2-2; D is unclear. Germline lookup yields CDR1 SGHDT and CDR2 YYEEEE. CDR3 size: 13 residues. With 3 bases removed from V and 6 bases from J, the gap between germline ends came to 9 bases. The CDR3 region is CASSSLLSGELFF. In nucleotides, the CDR3 is TGTGCCAGCAGCTCACTATTGTCCGGGGAGCTGTTTTTT.

The table lists this clonotype with many counts. DNA of the CDR3: TGTGCCAGCAGTGAGGGACAGAGTTATGGCTACACCTTC. It specifies CASSEGQSYGYTF. The chain carries TRBV2 and TRBJ1-2; 7 positions match TRBD1. CDR1 and CDR2 from the germline V gene are SNHLY and FYNNEI. The V gene end was trimmed by 3 bases and the J gene end by 5 bases; junction bases not matched to a gene: 3. The CDR3 has 13 residues.

This clonotype was seen at least ten times. V is TRBV9 and J is TRBJ1-2; 7 bases line up with TRBD1. The germline CDR1 and CDR2 sequences are SGDLS and YYNGEE. This CDR3 comprises 16 residues. Trimming at V came to 3 bases and at J to 1 base, leaving 9 bases not matched to a gene. This CDR3 reads CASSAGTAGFNYGYTF. CDR3 DNA: TGTGCCAGCAGCGCCGGGACAGCGGGATTTAACTATGGCTACACCTTC.

At least ten counts were recorded for this clonotype. The rearrangement links TRBV29-1 to TRBJ1-4; D not certain. The V gene's germline CDR1 is SQVTM and CDR2 ANQGSEA. CDR3 size: 12 residues. Between the trimmed V and J ends, which lost 7 bases and 6 bases, there was a span of 12 bases. The CDR3 DNA reads as TGCAGCGGCTCCCTCAGCGATGAAAAACTGTTTTTT. Translating gives CSGSLSDEKLFF.